The 4 T cell receptor beta chains below come from one sample, sequenced in a study of OX40 agonist ivuxolimab in advanced cancers. Sequencing used immunoSEQ multiplex PCR; TCRdb keeps in-frame clones, though not all of them. The sample records 40,000 to 60,000 clones, about 80% being singletons. The sample consisted of CD4+ or CD8+ T cells sorted from blood, taken in a trial of the OX40 agonist ivuxolimab. These receptor sequences come from an adult with an advanced solid tumor such as melanoma, head and neck, liver or kidney cancer.

The chain carries TRBV5-4 and TRBJ2-5, with 7 bases lining up with TRBD2. The end of the DNA fits TRBJ2-7 better, so the J call may be wrong. This CDR3 region has 15 residues. CDR1 and CDR2 (germline): SGHNT, YYREEE (reference sequence). Written as DNA, the CDR3 is TGTGCCAGCAGCTCCGGGACTAAGGTACTAGACGAGCAGTACTTC. Its protein is CASSSGTKVLDEQYF.

This clone was counted a single time. This chain uses TRBV11-2 with TRBJ2-7, with a tentative D call TRBD1 (6 bases). The CDR3 sequence is 15 residues long. V was pared by 2 bases and J by 1 base, with 12 bases between. Germline CDR1 SGHAT, CDR2 FQNNGV. The CDR3 DNA is TGTGCCAGCAGCTTATCCCAACAGGGATCCTACGAGCAGTACTTC. Its translation is CASSLSQQGSYEQYF.

This chain uses TRBV2 with TRBJ1-5; D gene uncertain. Trimming shortened V by 7 bases and J by 7 bases, and 20 bases separated the two germline ends. Germline V gives CDR1 SNHLY, CDR2 FYNNEI. The CDR3 extends over 15 amino acids. The CDR3 loop reads CASKGGSTRGQPQHF. CDR3 nucleotide sequence: TGTGCCAGCAAGGGCGGGTCGACAAGAGGCCAGCCCCAGCATTTT.

Here the CDR3 reads CASSDSWGQGASQGTEAFF. For the CDR3, the DNA is TGTGCCAGCAGTGACTCATGGGGACAGGGGGCCTCCCAGGGTACTGAAGCTTTCTTT. The chain recombines TRBV6-4 with TRBJ1-1; 12 bases match TRBD1. This CDR3 has 19 residues. V dropped 0 bases and J dropped 5; count of bases not matched to a gene: 13. Germline CDR1 and CDR2: MRHNA and SNTAGT.